The entry below describes one TCR beta chain. The CDR3 has 16 amino acids. V was clipped by 3 bases and J by 5 bases; unmatched bases: 8. Germline V gene sequence: CDR1 MRHNA, CDR2 SNTAGT. This entry comes from a study of blood T cell repertoires in COVID-19. In the study overall: The United States, Italy and Spain were the sources of the acute and convalescent COVID-19 samples.

As originally analysed: Nucleated cell number was recorded as an estimate derived from reference gene primer amplification. Clones were read by immunoSEQ multiplex PCR, and TCRdb kept only the in-frame ones, dropping some. From that table come the V and J calls and clone size; the DNA was used to work out D and trimming. The table records roughly 75,000 clones, more than 85% of them present only once. The origin of this receptor is a man aged 55 to 70 with acute or convalescent COVID-19. The rearrangement uses TRBV6-4 and TRBJ2-3, with 10 positions matching TRBD2. The sequencing input was peripheral blood. The CDR3, as DNA: TGTGCCAGCAGTGAAGACAGCGGGAGGGCCGGAGATACGCAGTATTTT. This codes for CASSEDSGRAGDTQYF.